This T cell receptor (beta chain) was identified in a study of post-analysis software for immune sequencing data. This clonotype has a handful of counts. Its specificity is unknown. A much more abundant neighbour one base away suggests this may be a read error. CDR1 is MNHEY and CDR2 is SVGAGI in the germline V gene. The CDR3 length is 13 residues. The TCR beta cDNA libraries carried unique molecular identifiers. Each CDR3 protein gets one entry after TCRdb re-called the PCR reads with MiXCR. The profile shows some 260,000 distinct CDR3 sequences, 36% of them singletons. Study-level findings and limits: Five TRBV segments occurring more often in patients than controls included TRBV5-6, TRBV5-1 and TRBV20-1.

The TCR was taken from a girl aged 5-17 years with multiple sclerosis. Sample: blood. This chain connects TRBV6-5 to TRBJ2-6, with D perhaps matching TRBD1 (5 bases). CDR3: CASSRSGANVRTF. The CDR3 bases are TGTGCCAGCAGCCGCTCTGGGGCCAACGTCCGGACTTTC.